This T cell receptor beta chain came from a study of T cell changes during pregnancy in multiple sclerosis (dated by TCRdb to between 2019 and 2020). Regarding the research as a whole: In women with multiple sclerosis, the researchers looked at how the T cell repertoire shifted as pregnancy progressed.

Comments on this clone: The specificity of this receptor is unknown. No base-level quality is on record; no much larger clone is a single base apart.

V lost 5 bases and J lost 6 bases, and the count of bases not matched to a germline gene is 10. Taken from the germline V gene, the CDR1 and CDR2 loops are SGHTA and FQGNSA. The CDR3 runs 14 residues from the cysteine to the phenylalanine. The sequence is cut down to CDR3 DNA, 42 bases in frame from base 1. Libraries were constructed by the immunoSEQ multiplex PCR assay. TCRdb limited this immuneACCESS table to in-frame rearrangements with V and J called. A share of clones is missing; checked studies link under half to unresolved V genes, and the rest is unexplained. The sample table holds 50,000 or so clones, of which roughly 94% were seen once. The ten most abundant clones make up roughly 0.32% of the sample.

The sample was CD4+ T cells from peripheral blood mononuclear cells, taken in the third trimester of pregnancy. This receptor was obtained from a female donor with multiple sclerosis, enrolled in a pregnancy study. This sequence uses TRBV7-2 and TRBJ2-7, with 7 middle bases fitting TRBD1. The CDR3 region: CASSLRQGGGEQYF. The nucleotide sequence reads TGTGCCAGCAGCCTCCGACAGGGTGGAGGCGAGCAGTACTTC.